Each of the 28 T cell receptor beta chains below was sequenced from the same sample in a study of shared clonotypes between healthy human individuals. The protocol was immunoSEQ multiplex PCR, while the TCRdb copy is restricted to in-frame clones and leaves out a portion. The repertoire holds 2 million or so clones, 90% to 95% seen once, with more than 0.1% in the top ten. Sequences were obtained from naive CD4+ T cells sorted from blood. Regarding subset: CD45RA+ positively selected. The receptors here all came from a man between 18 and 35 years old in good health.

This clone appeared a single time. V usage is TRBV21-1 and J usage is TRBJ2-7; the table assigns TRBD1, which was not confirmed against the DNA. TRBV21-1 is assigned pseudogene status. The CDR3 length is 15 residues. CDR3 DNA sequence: TGTGCCAGCAGCAAATGGGACAGGTTCTCCTACGAGCAGTACTTC. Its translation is CASSKWDRFSYEQYF.

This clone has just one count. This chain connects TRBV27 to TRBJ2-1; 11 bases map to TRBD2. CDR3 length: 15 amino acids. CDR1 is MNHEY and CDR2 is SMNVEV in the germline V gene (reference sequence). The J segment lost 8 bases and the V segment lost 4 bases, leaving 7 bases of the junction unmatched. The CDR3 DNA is TGTGCCAGCAGTTGGGGACTAGCGGTACGTGATGAGCAGTTCTTC. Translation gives CASSWGLAVRDEQFF.

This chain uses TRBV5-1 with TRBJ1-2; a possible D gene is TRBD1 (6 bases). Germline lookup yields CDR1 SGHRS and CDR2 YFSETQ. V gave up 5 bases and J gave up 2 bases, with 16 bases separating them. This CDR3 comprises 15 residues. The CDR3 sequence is CASSPTGTGNYGYTF. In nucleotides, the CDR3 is TGCGCCAGCAGTCCCACAGGGACCGGCAACTATGGCTACACCTTC.

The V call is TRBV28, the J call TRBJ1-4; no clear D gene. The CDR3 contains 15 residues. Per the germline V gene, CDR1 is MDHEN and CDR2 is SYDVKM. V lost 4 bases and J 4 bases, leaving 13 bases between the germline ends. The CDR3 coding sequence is TGTGCCAGCAGTTCCGATGGGTCCCTTAATGAAAAACTGTTTTTT. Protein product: CASSSDGSLNEKLFF.

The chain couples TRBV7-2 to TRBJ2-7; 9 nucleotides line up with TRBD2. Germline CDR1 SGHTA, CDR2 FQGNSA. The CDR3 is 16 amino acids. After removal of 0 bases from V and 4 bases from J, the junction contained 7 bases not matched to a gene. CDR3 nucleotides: TGTGCCAGCAGCTTAGCGCCGGGACTAGCAGGGTACGAGCAGTACTTC. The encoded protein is CASSLAPGLAGYEQYF. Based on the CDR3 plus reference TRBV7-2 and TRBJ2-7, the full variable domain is GAGVSQSPSNKVTEKGKDVELRCDPISGHTALYWYRQSLGQGLEFLIYFQGNSAPDKSGLPSDRFSAERTGGSVSTLTIQRTQQEDSAVYLCASSLAPGLAGYEQYFGPGTRLTVT.

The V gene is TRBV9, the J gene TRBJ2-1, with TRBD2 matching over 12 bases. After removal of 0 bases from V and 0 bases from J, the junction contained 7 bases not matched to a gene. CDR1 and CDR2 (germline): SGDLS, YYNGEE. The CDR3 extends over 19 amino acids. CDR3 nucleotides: TGTGCCAGCAGCGTAGGGCTAGCGGGAGGGCCCAGCTCCTACAATGAGCAGTTCTTC. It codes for CASSVGLAGGPSSYNEQFF.

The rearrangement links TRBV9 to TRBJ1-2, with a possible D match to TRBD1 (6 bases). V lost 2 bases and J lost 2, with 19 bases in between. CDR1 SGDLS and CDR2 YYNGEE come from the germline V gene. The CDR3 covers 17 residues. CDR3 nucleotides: TGTGCCAGCAGCGTCGGACAGAAACCGGGATTGAACTATGGCTACACCTTC. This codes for CASSVGQKPGLNYGYTF.

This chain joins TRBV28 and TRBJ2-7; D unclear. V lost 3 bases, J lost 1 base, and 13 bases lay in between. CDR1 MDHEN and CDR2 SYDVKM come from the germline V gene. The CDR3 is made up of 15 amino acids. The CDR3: CASSFARLDSYEQYF. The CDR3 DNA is TGTGCCAGCAGTTTTGCCCGTCTTGATTCCTACGAGCAGTACTTC.

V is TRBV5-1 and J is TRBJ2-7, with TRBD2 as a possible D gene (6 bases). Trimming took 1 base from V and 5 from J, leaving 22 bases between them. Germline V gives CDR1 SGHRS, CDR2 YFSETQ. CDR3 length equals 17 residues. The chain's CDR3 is CASSLISSGGKIHEQYF. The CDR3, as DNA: TGCGCCAGCAGCTTGATATCGTCTGGAGGGAAAATCCACGAGCAGTACTTC.

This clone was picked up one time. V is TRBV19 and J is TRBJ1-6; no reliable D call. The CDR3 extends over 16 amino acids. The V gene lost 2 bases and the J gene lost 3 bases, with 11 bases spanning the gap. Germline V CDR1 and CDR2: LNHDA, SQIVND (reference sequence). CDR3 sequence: CASSIIGLNYNSPLHF. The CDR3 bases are TGTGCCAGTAGTATAATCGGACTGAACTATAATTCACCCCTCCACTTT.

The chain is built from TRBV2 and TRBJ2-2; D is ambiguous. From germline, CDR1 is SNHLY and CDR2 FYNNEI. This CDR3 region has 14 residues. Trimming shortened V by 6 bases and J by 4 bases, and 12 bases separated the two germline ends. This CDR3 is CASSYGRSTGELFF. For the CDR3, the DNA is TGTGCCAGCAGCTATGGCAGGAGCACCGGGGAGCTGTTTTTT.

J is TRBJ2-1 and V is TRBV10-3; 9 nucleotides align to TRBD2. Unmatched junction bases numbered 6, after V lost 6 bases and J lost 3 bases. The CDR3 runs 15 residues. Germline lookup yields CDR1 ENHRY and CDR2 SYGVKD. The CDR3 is CAIRLETSGYNEQFF. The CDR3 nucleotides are TGTGCCATCAGGTTGGAGACTAGCGGCTACAATGAGCAGTTCTTC.

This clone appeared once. CDR3 region: CASQTEELYEQYF. Here the CDR3 DNA reads TGTGCCTCCCAGACGGAAGAACTATACGAGCAGTACTTC. J is TRBJ2-7 and V is TRBV10-3, with D unresolved. The CDR3 totals 13 residues. With 11 bases removed from V and 4 bases from J, the gap between germline ends came to 18 bases. Germline CDR1 ENHRY, CDR2 SYGVKD.

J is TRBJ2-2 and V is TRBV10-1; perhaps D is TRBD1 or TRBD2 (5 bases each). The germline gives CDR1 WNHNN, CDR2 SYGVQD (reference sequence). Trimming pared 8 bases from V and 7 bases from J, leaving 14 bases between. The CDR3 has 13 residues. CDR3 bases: TGCGCCAGCCGGGACCCGAATAGCGGGGAGCTGTTTTTT. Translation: CASRDPNSGELFF.

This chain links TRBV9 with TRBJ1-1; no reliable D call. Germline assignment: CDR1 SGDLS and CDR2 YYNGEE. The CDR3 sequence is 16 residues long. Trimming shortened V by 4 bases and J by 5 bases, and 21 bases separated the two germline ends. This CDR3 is CASSPDLGTTATEAFF. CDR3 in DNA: TGTGCCAGCAGCCCCGACCTTGGAACCACCGCGACTGAAGCTTTCTTT.

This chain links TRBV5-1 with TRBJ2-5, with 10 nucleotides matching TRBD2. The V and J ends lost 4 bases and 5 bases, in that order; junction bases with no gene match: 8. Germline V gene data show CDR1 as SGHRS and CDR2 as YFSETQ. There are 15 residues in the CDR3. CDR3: CASSPTAGGQETQYF. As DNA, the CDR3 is TGCGCCAGCAGCCCTACAGCGGGGGGGCAGGAGACCCAGTACTTC.

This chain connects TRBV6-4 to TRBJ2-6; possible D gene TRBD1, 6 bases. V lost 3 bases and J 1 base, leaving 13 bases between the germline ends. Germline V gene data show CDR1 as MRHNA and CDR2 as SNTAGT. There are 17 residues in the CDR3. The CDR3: CASSEGWGPSGANVLTF. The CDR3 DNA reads TGTGCCAGCAGTGAGGGATGGGGGCCTTCTGGGGCCAACGTCCTGACTTTC.

The DNA for the CDR3 is TGTGCCTGGAGTGGGTTGGGGCATCAGCCCCAGCATTTT. The encoded protein is CAWSGLGHQPQHF. V usage is TRBV30 and J usage is TRBJ1-5; TRBD1 might be the D (5 bases). V lost 1 base, J lost 5 bases, and 9 bases lay in between. In germline, CDR1 is GTSNPN, CDR2 SVGIG (reference sequence). The CDR3 runs 13 residues.

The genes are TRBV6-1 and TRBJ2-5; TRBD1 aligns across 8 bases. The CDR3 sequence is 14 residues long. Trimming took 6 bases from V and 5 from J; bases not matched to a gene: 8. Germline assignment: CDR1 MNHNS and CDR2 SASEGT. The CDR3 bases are TGTGCCAGCAGGGGGACAGGTGAATCGGAGACCCAGTACTTC. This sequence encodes CASRGTGESETQYF.

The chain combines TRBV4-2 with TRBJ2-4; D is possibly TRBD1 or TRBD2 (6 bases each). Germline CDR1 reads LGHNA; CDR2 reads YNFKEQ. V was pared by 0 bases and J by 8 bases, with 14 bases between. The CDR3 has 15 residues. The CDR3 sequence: CASSQEGGPGDIQYF. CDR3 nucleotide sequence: TGTGCCAGCAGCCAAGAAGGGGGGCCCGGTGACATTCAGTACTTC.

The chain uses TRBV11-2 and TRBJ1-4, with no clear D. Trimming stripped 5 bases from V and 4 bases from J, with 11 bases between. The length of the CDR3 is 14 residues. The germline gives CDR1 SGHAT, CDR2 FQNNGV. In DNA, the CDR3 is TGTGCCAGCAGCCCCCCACGAATTAATGAAAAACTGTTTTTT. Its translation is CASSPPRINEKLFF. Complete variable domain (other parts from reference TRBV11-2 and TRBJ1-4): EAGVAQSPRYKIIEKRQSVAFWCNPISGHATLYWYQQILGQGPKLLIQFQNNGVVDDSQLPKDRFSAERLKGVDSTLKIQPAKLEDSAVYLCASSPPRINEKLFFGSGTQLSVL.

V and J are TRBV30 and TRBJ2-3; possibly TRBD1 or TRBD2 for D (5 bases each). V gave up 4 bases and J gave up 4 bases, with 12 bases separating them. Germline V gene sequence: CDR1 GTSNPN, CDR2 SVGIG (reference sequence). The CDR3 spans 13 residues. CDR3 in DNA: TGTGCCTGGAATGGGGGAAATTCAGATACGCAGTATTTT. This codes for CAWNGGNSDTQYF.

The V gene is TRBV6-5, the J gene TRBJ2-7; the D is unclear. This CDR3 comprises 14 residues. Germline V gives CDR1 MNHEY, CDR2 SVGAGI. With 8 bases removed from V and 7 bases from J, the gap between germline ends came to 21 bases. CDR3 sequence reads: CASCWCGRALEQYF. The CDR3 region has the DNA TGTGCCAGCTGTTGGTGTGGACGGGCGCTAGAGCAGTACTTC.

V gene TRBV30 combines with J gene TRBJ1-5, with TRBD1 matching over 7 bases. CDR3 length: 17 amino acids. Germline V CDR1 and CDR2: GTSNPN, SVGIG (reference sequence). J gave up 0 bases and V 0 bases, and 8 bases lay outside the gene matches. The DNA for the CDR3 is TGTGCCTGGAGTGTACGACAGGGTCTTGGTAGCAATCAGCCCCAGCATTTT. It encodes CAWSVRQGLGSNQPQHF.

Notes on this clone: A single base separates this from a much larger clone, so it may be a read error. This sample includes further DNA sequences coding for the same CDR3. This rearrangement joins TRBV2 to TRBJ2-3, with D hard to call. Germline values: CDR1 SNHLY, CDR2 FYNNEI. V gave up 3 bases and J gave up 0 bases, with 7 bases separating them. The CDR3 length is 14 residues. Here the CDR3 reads CASSESGSTDTQYF. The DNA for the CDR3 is TGTGCCAGCAGTGAGTCGGGTAGCACAGATACGCAGTATTTT.

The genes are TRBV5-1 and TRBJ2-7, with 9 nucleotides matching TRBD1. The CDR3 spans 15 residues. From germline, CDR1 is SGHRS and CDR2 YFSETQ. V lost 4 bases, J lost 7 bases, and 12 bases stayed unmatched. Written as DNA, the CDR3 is TGCGCCAGCAGCGTCGGGGGACAGGGACTTAGGGAGCAGTACTTC. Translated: CASSVGGQGLREQYF.

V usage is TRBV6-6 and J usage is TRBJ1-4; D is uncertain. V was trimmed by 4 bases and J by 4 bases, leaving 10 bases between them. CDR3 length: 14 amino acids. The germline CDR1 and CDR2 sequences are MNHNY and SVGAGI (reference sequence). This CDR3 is CASSLNGFNEKLFF. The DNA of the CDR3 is TGTGCCAGCAGTTTAAATGGCTTTAATGAAAAACTGTTTTTT.

The CDR3 nucleotides are TGTGCCAGCAGCTTAAGGTACCGAGCAGATACGCAGTATTTT. Its protein is CASSLRYRADTQYF. The J gene is TRBJ2-3, the V gene TRBV11-2; D unresolved. The CDR3 sequence is 14 residues long. Per germline, CDR1 SGHAT and CDR2 FQNNGV. V dropped 2 bases and J dropped 4 bases, with 10 bases sitting between them.